These T cell receptor beta chains were read from a single sample in a study of blood T cell repertoires in COVID-19. Assay used: immunoSEQ multiplex PCR; TCRdb lists only in-frame clones, some missing. The table records around 130,000 clones, 65% to 85% of them present only once. Sequencing used peripheral blood. The receptors shown here come from a man younger than 40 with COVID-19, enrolled during active disease. Both conserved end residues are part of each CDR3. The D gene is left open where the match is weak. Clone size is given for some rows only: seen once, a few or many times, or a class if the clone is expanded.

J gene | V gene | clone size | D gene | CDR3 DNA | CDR3 protein
TRBJ2-7 | TRBV6-6 | once | - | TGTGCCAGCAGTTACGTTCGGGGGGCCCACGAGCAGTACTTC | CASSYVRGAHEQYF
TRBJ1-3 | TRBV14 | - | TRBD1 | TGTGCCAGCAGCCTCACAGGGGTCGGAAACACCATATATTTT | CASSLTGVGNTIYF
TRBJ2-2 | TRBV2 | - | TRBD2 | TGTGCCAGCAGTGTCCCCCGGGGGGAAACCGGGGAGCTGTTTTTT | CASSVPRGETGELFF
TRBJ1-6 | TRBV25-1 | - | - | TGTGCCAGCAGTGAACAGGGCTCCTATAATTCACCCCTCCACTTT | CASSEQGSYNSPLHF
TRBJ2-4 | TRBV3-1/TRBV3-2 | - | - | TGTGCCAGCAGCCAAGACCACGCTGCCGGGATGGGAAACATTCAGTACTTC | CASSQDHAAGMGNIQYF
TRBJ1-1 | TRBV18 | once | - | TGTGCCAGCTCACCACCGAGGGCGGGGTTAGGAATGAACACTGAAGCTTTCTTT | CASSPPRAGLGMNTEAFF
TRBJ1-6 | TRBV5-6 | - | - | TGTGCCAGCAGCTTCCGTCGGTCGGGTTCACCCCTCCACTTT | CASSFRRSGSPLHF
TRBJ2-1 | TRBV2 | - | - | TGTGCCAGCAGTGAACAGGGGGGCTCCTACAATGAGCAGTTCTTC | CASSEQGGSYNEQFF
TRBJ1-2 | TRBV3-1/TRBV3-2 | - | TRBD1 | TGTGCCAGCAGCCAAGAAGGACAGGGGTTGGTAGGCTACACCTTC | CASSQEGQGLVGYTF
TRBJ1-6 | TRBV2 | - | - | TGTGCCACTAGGGGGGGGGAAAGATCACCCCTCCACTTT | CATRGGERSPLHF
TRBJ1-6 | TRBV9 | once | - | TGTGCCAGCGGCCGCCTCGGGGATGAACCCCTCCACTTT | CASGRLGDEPLHF
TRBJ1-6 | TRBV11-1 | - | - | TGTGCCAGCAGCTCGTTTTCAGCCCTCCACTTT | CASSSFSALHF
TRBJ1-1 | TRBV6-5 | - | - | TGTGCCAGCACCCAAGGGGGGGTGAACACTGAAGCTTTCTTT | CASTQGGVNTEAFF
TRBJ2-7 | TRBV9 | - | - | TGTGCCAGCAGCGTAGGGACAAGCGTCTACGAGCAGTACTTC | CASSVGTSVYEQYF
TRBJ1-6 | TRBV7-2 | - | TRBD1 | TGTGCCAGCAGCCCAGGACAGGGGAATTCACCCCTCCACTTT | CASSPGQGNSPLHF
TRBJ2-2 | TRBV10-1 | - | TRBD2 | TGCGCCAGCAGTGAAGGGCTAGCGGGGACCGGGGAGCTGTTTTTT | CASSEGLAGTGELFF
TRBJ1-5 | TRBV19 | - | - | TGTGCCAGTAGTTCGTGGGCGAGAGAGCCCCAGCATTTT | CASSSWAREPQHF
TRBJ2-7 | TRBV9 | - | - | TGTGCCAGCAGCGTAGGTCTCTCCTACGAGCAGTACTTC | CASSVGLSYEQYF
TRBJ2-1 | TRBV19 | - | TRBD1 | TGTGCCAGTAGCCGGGGACAGGGGCTCGGCGAGCAGTTCTTC | CASSRGQGLGEQFF
TRBJ1-3 | TRBV4-3 | - | TRBD1 | TGCGCCAGCAGCCAAACAGGGGAGAACTCTGGAAACACCATATATTTT | CASSQTGENSGNTIYF
TRBJ2-7 | TRBV7-8 | - | TRBD2 | TGTGCCAGCAGCCCGAGGACTAGTTTCGAGCAGTACTTC | CASSPRTSFEQYF
TRBJ1-5 | TRBV4-1 | - | TRBD1 | TGCGCCAGCAGCCAAGCATATCGGACAGGGGGTGGTCAGCCCCAGCATTTT | CASSQAYRTGGGQPQHF
TRBJ2-3 | TRBV6-5 | - | TRBD2 | TGTGCCAGCAGTTACTTGGCTAGCGGTACAGATACGCAGTATTTT | CASSYLASGTDTQYF
TRBJ2-2 | TRBV6-4 | - | TRBD2 | TGTGCCAGCAGTGAAGCGGGAGGAGGCACCGGGGAGCTGTTTTTT | CASSEAGGGTGELFF
TRBJ2-1 | TRBV29-1 | - | TRBD1 | TGCAGCGTTTCCGGGACAGCCCTCTTTAGTGAGCAGTTCTTC | CSVSGTALFSEQFF
TRBJ2-7 | TRBV4-2 | - | TRBD2 | TGTGCCAGCAGCCAAGATAGCGGGAGGAACTACGAGCAGTACTTC | CASSQDSGRNYEQYF
TRBJ1-1 | TRBV19 | - | TRBD1 | TGTGCCAGTAGGGTAGGACAGGGGGGAGGCACTGAAGCTTTCTTT | CASRVGQGGGTEAFF
TRBJ2-1 | TRBV7-7 | - | - | TGTGCTAGCAGCGCCCGGACAGGGAGCGGGGTAAGGGGCGATGAGCAGTTCTTC | CASSARTGSGVRGDEQFF
TRBJ2-7 | TRBV5-1 | - | - | TGCGCCAGCAGGCTGGGGGGAAACGAGCAGTACTTC | CASRLGGNEQYF
TRBJ2-5 | TRBV20-1 | once | - | TGCAGTGCTGGACAAAGCTTTGGCCAGTACTTC | CSAGQSFGQYF
TRBJ1-4 | TRBV28 | - | - | TGTGCCAGTCGTGGGAGCAGGGGCACTGAAAAACTGTTTTTT | CASRGSRGTEKLFF